The next 7 T cell receptor beta chains were all read from a single sample in a study of shared clonotypes between healthy human individuals. Clones were read by immunoSEQ multiplex PCR, and TCRdb kept only the in-frame ones, dropping some. The table lists about 1 million clones, about 75% of them singletons. The sequenced material came from memory CD4+ T cells sorted from blood. The subset denotes: CD45RA-negative fraction. The receptors stem from a man between 18 and 29 years old in good health.

The J gene is TRBJ2-1, the V gene TRBV19, with 9 positions matching TRBD1. Trimming at V came to 7 bases and at J to 9 bases, leaving 16 bases not matched to a gene. The V gene's germline CDR1 is LNHDA and CDR2 SQIVND (reference sequence). CDR3 size: 16 residues. CDR3 nucleotides: TGTGCCAGTACTGACACCGGGACAGGGACCTGGGGTGAGCAGTTCTTC. Its protein is CASTDTGTGTWGEQFF.

This chain links TRBV19 with TRBJ1-1; 9 bases fit TRBD1. CDR1 and CDR2 from the germline V gene are LNHDA and SQIVND (reference sequence). This CDR3 has 13 residues. The trim removed 6 bases at V and 4 bases at J, leaving 3 bases unmatched. The CDR3, as DNA: TGTGCCAGTAGCGGACAGGGGACCACTGAAGCTTTCTTT. Protein product: CASSGQGTTEAFF.

As DNA, the CDR3 is TGTGCCAGCAGCTTAGCTGGGGGGGGAATGCAGTTCTTC. Its translation: CASSLAGGGMQFF. This chain links TRBV7-9 with TRBJ2-1; 7 nucleotides match TRBD2. V shed 0 bases and J 12 bases; nucleotides not matched to a gene: 5. The CDR3 is 13 amino acids. CDR1 and CDR2 from the germline V gene are SEHNR and FQNEAQ (reference sequence).

Comments on this clone: Distinct nucleotide sequences in the sample also encode this CDR3. This sequence joins TRBV7-9 and TRBJ2-3; perhaps TRBD1 as D (5 bases). The V gene lost 1 base and the J gene lost 3 bases, with 8 bases spanning the gap. CDR3 length: 14 amino acids. Germline values: CDR1 SEHNR, CDR2 FQNEAQ (reference sequence). The CDR3 DNA is TGTGCCAGCAGCTTAGAGGGGTTGACAGATACGCAGTATTTT. This codes for CASSLEGLTDTQYF.

The V gene is TRBV19, the J gene TRBJ1-1; a weak D match, TRBD1 (5 bases). Trimming took 5 bases from V and 6 from J, leaving 16 bases between them. The germline V gene has CDR1 LNHDA and CDR2 SQIVND (reference sequence). This CDR3 is built from 14 residues. The CDR3 region has the DNA TGTGCCAGTAGTTCGGGACTACCCGGGGCTGAAGCTTTCTTT. Amino acids: CASSSGLPGAEAFF.

The chain is built from TRBV27 and TRBJ2-7; 13 positions agree with TRBD2. The CDR3 is 15 amino acids. Germline loops: CDR1 MNHEY, CDR2 SMNVEV (reference sequence). V was pared by 5 bases and J by 7 bases, with 8 bases of the junction left unmatched. In DNA, the CDR3 is TGTGCCAGCAGTCTAACTAGCGGGAGGGCAAGGGAGCAGTACTTC. Encoded protein: CASSLTSGRAREQYF.

The chain carries TRBV5-6 and TRBJ2-7, with a tentative D call TRBD2 (5 bases). Between the trimmed V and J ends, which lost 5 bases and 4 bases, there was a span of 10 bases. This CDR3 has 12 amino acids. Germline loops: CDR1 SGHDT, CDR2 YYEEEE. Here the CDR3 DNA reads TGTGCCAGCAGTCGAAGCGGTTACGAGCAGTACTTC. It translates to CASSRSGYEQYF.